This T cell receptor beta chain was captured in a study of cytomegalovirus exposure and HLA in healthy donors. Study context: The roughly 110 validation repertoires matched the roughly 700 first-cohort repertoires in platform, a later analysis reported.

CDR1 is SGDLS and CDR2 is YYNGEE in the germline V gene. This CDR3 spans 14 amino acids. Trimming removed 0 bases from V and 9 bases from J, with 13 bases in between. General study findings and limits: Most TCR sequences proved rare, with some public TCRs found in many donors. Cytomegalovirus association was assigned to approximately 180 TCR beta chains.

Comment on this clone: Antigen unknown.

Measured with immunoSEQ multiplex PCR; TCRdb has only the in-frame clones, and not every one. Counted here are some 90,000 clones, approximately 96% occurring once; the ten biggest clones make up 0.6% to 0.85%. V and J are TRBV9 and TRBJ1-5; D gene uncertain. The sample taken for sequencing was PBMCs. This receptor was identified in a man aged 18 to 30 in good health and CMV-seronegative. CDR3: CASSVGLAWGPQHF. For the CDR3, the DNA is TGTGCCAGCAGCGTAGGGCTAGCGTGGGGGCCCCAGCATTTT.